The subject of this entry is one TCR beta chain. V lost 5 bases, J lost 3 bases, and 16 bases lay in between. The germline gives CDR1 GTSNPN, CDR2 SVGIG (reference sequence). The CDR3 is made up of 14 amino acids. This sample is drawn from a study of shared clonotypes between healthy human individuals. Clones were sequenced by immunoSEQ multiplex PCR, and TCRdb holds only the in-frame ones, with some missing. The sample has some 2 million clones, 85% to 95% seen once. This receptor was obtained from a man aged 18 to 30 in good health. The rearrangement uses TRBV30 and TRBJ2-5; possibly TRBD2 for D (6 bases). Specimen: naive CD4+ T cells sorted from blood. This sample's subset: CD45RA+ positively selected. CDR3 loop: CAWAPGTGEETQYF. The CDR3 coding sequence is TGTGCCTGGGCCCCCGGGACTGGAGAAGAGACCCAGTACTTC.